The 23 T cell receptor beta chains presented below share a single source sample, sequenced in a study of cytomegalovirus exposure and HLA in healthy donors. PCR primers comprised 60 Vbeta and 13 Jbeta primers. Produced via immunoSEQ multiplex PCR; TCRdb's table is partial and in-frame only. The profile shows about 190,000 clones, about 83% of them singletons. Sequenced material: PBMCs. The receptors shown here come from a man aged 35-49 years in good health and CMV-seropositive.

This rearrangement joins TRBV7-7 to TRBJ2-1; D is undetermined. The CDR3 runs to 14 residues. From germline, CDR1 is SSHAT and CDR2 FNYEAQ (reference sequence). Trimming took off 0 bases at V and 4 bases at J, with 7 bases between the two ends. The CDR3 region is CASSLALMYNEQFF. CDR3 sequence (DNA): TGTGCCAGCAGCTTAGCGCTAATGTACAATGAGCAGTTCTTC.

This sequence joins TRBV9 and TRBJ2-1, with 13 bases aligning to TRBD2. The CDR3 covers 15 residues. Germline V gives CDR1 SGDLS, CDR2 YYNGEE. Trimming at V came to 4 bases and at J to 4 bases, leaving 2 bases not matched to a gene. CDR3 sequence: CASSRLAGGYNEQFF. In nucleotides, the CDR3 is TGTGCCAGCAGCCGACTAGCGGGGGGATACAATGAGCAGTTCTTC.

This clone was recorded a few times. CDR3 coding DNA: TGTGCCAGCAGCTTCCGGGACAGGGACACTGAAGCTTTCTTT. The encoded protein is CASSFRDRDTEAFF. The chain is built from TRBV5-4 and TRBJ1-1; 9 positions match TRBD1. The CDR3 has 14 amino acids. Unmatched junction bases numbered 2, after V lost 2 bases and J lost 3 bases. Germline lookup yields CDR1 SGHNT and CDR2 YYREEE (reference sequence).

The chain uses TRBV7-9 and TRBJ1-2; no firm D call. The germline CDR1 and CDR2 sequences are SEHNR and FQNEAQ (reference sequence). V was shortened by 4 bases and J by 5 bases, with 11 bases between the two germline ends. This CDR3 contains 13 residues. CDR3 residues: CASSSLDGYGYTF. In DNA, the CDR3 is TGTGCCAGCAGCTCACTAGACGGTTATGGCTACACCTTC.

Concerning this clone: One junction end does not reproduce the germline sequence, and a read error may be involved. The rearrangement joins TRBV11-2 to TRBJ2-6; a weak D match, TRBD1 (5 bases). The CDR3 sequence is 15 residues long. Germline V gene sequence: CDR1 SGHAT, CDR2 FQNNGV. This CDR3 is CASRSQSSGANGLTF. The CDR3 DNA reads as TGTGCCAGCAGGTCACAGAGCTCTGGGGCCAACGGCCTGACTTTC.

The chain uses TRBV4-2 and TRBJ1-2; a possible D gene is TRBD1 (6 bases). The CDR3 length is 16 residues. Germline CDR1 is LGHNA and CDR2 is YNFKEQ. Trimming removed 3 bases at V and 5 bases at J, with 19 bases between. CDR3 nucleotide sequence: TGTGCCAGCAGCCAGGAACCGGGGGGGGCGAGGTATGGCTACACCTTC. Its translation is CASSQEPGGARYGYTF.

Only a few counts were recorded for this clone. V is TRBV7-6 and J is TRBJ1-6; D is perhaps TRBD1 (6 bases). CDR1 SGHVS and CDR2 FNYEAQ come from the germline V gene. The length of the CDR3 is 15 residues. Trimming pared 5 bases from V and 10 bases from J, leaving 18 bases between. The CDR3 bases are TGTGCCAGCAGCCCCCTAGGGGGAGGGGGATCACCCCTCCACTTT. Its translation: CASSPLGGGGSPLHF.

The rearrangement joins TRBV9 to TRBJ1-3; TRBD1 is a possible D gene (6 bases). This CDR3 region has 15 residues. Per the germline V gene, CDR1 is SGDLS and CDR2 is YYNGEE. V lost 4 bases and J 3 bases, leaving 14 bases between the germline ends. CDR3 in amino acids: CASSSRGQLGNTIYF. DNA for the CDR3: TGTGCCAGCAGCTCCCGAGGACAGCTTGGAAACACCATATATTTT.

The chain employs TRBV19 and TRBJ2-5; a weak D match, TRBD2 (7 bases). Trimming took off 7 bases at V and 1 base at J, with 19 bases between the two ends. CDR1 is LNHDA, CDR2 SQIVND, per germline (reference sequence). The CDR3 loop spans 16 amino acids. CDR3 sequence (DNA): TGTGCCAGTACCATTGGGGGGGGCAGTCCCCAAGAGACCCAGTACTTC. Translated: CASTIGGGSPQETQYF.

This sequence joins TRBV5-6 and TRBJ2-5; 7 positions agree with TRBD1. Trimming cost V 4 bases and J 4 bases; bases outside gene matches: 10. There are 15 residues in the CDR3. Germline V lookup: CDR1 SGHDT, CDR2 YYEEEE. The DNA for the CDR3 is TGTGCCAGCAGCGGACTCAGACAGGGCGCAGAGACCCAGTACTTC. It yields the protein CASSGLRQGAETQYF.

This chain links TRBV7-9 with TRBJ2-7, with D tentatively TRBD2 (5 bases). Germline loops: CDR1 SEHNR, CDR2 FQNEAQ (reference sequence). This CDR3 is 15 amino acids long. V was cut by 4 bases and J by 0 bases, with 13 bases left in between. DNA for the CDR3: TGTGCCAGCAGCTCCAGCGGAGCAAGCTCCTACGAGCAGTACTTC. Encoded protein: CASSSSGASSYEQYF. The full variable domain, rest sourced from reference TRBV7-9 and TRBJ2-7, is DTGVSQNPRHKITKRGQNVTFRCDPISEHNRLYWYRQTLGQGPEFLTYFQNEAQLEKSRLLSDRFSAERPKGSFSTLEIQRTEQGDSAMYLCASSSSGASSYEQYFGPGTRLTVT.

CDR3 residues: CASSLTAGGGGELFF. DNA of the CDR3: TGTGCCAGCAGCTTAACGGCGGGAGGTGGAGGGGAGCTGTTTTTT. The rearrangement uses TRBV7-3 and TRBJ2-2, with 8 bases matching TRBD2. After removal of 0 bases from V and 8 bases from J, the junction contained 5 bases not matched to a gene. The CDR3 loop spans 15 amino acids. The V gene's germline CDR1 is SGHTA and CDR2 FQGTGA.

This chain links TRBV10-1 with TRBJ2-7, with TRBD2 matching 8 bases. CDR1 is WNHNN and CDR2 is SYGVQD in the germline V gene (reference sequence). The CDR3 consists of 20 residues. V lost 0 bases to trimming and J lost 9 bases; unmatched junction nucleotides: 25. This CDR3 is CASSESFSGAGPTPFLGQYF. The CDR3 DNA reads TGCGCCAGCAGTGAGTCGTTTAGCGGGGCCGGTCCAACCCCCTTCTTAGGGCAGTACTTC.

The chain uses TRBV11-1 and TRBJ2-3, with 7 bases lining up with TRBD2. The CDR3 has 15 amino acids. The V and J ends lost 1 base and 1 base, in that order; junction bases with no gene match: 2. Germline V lookup: CDR1 SGHAT, CDR2 FQDESV (reference sequence). CDR3 nucleotide sequence: TGTGCCAGCAGCTTAGAGACTAGCCGCACAGATACGCAGTATTTT. Translation gives CASSLETSRTDTQYF.

The V gene is TRBV6-5, the J gene TRBJ2-7, with TRBD2 matching 7 bases. The CDR3 runs to 14 residues. V trimming: 4 bases; J trimming: 5 bases; junction bases outside the gene matches: 8. Germline-derived CDR1 and CDR2 are MNHEY and SVGAGI. CDR3 amino acids: CASSFGGSNNEQYF. DNA of the CDR3: TGTGCCAGCAGTTTCGGCGGGAGTAACAACGAGCAGTACTTC.

This chain joins TRBV5-1 and TRBJ1-5, with 10 nucleotides matching TRBD1. V shed 0 bases and J 4 bases; nucleotides not matched to a gene: 4. The CDR3 runs to 16 residues. Germline lookup yields CDR1 SGHRS and CDR2 YFSETQ. This chain's CDR3 is CASSLGWTGGNQPQHF. CDR3 nucleotides: TGCGCCAGCAGCTTGGGTTGGACAGGGGGTAATCAGCCCCAGCATTTT.

This rearrangement joins TRBV6-5 to TRBJ1-1; unclear D gene. Germline values: CDR1 MNHEY, CDR2 SVGAGI. The CDR3 covers 11 residues. V shed 6 bases and J shed 8 bases, with 10 bases lying between them. DNA for the CDR3: TGTGCCAGCAGCCGAGATTACGAAGCTTTCTTT. This sequence encodes CASSRDYEAFF.

This chain joins TRBV6-6 and TRBJ2-1, with D possibly matching TRBD2 (6 bases). This CDR3 spans 14 amino acids. V was cut by 2 bases and J by 6 bases, with 11 bases left in between. The V gene's germline CDR1 is MNHNY and CDR2 SVGAGI (reference sequence). This CDR3 is CASSYDPRGNEQFF. CDR3 bases: TGTGCCAGCAGTTACGATCCGCGGGGCAATGAGCAGTTCTTC.

The chain links TRBV18 to TRBJ2-5; weak D call: TRBD2 (6 bases). The germline V and J ends were trimmed by 2 bases and 4 bases, with 11 bases remaining between them. The CDR3 covers 14 residues. Germline values: CDR1 KGHSH, CDR2 LQKENI. This chain's CDR3 is CASSPFPGVETQYF. The CDR3 nucleotides are TGTGCCAGCTCACCATTCCCGGGGGTAGAGACCCAGTACTTC.

This clone was detected only a few times. This CDR3 is also generated by other DNA sequences in the sample. The rearrangement joins TRBV7-8 to TRBJ1-4, with TRBD1 matching over 8 bases. Germline V gene lookup returns CDR1 SGHVS and CDR2 FQNEAQ. This CDR3 contains 14 residues. J gave up 8 bases and V 3 bases, and 5 bases lay outside the gene matches. CDR3 coding DNA: TGTGCCAGCAGCTTGCAGGGGGCAGGGGAAAAACTGTTTTTT. Protein: CASSLQGAGEKLFF.

The rearrangement joins TRBV9 to TRBJ2-1; no definite D call. The CDR3 extends over 14 amino acids. The germline CDR1 and CDR2 sequences are SGDLS and YYNGEE. Trimming removed 1 base at V and 5 bases at J, with 10 bases between. This CDR3 is CASSVSLPNNEQFF. The CDR3 coding sequence is TGTGCCAGCAGCGTATCTCTACCGAACAATGAGCAGTTCTTC.

The J gene is TRBJ2-3, the V gene TRBV9, with 8 bases lining up with TRBD2. V trimming: 3 bases; J trimming: 1 base; junction bases outside the gene matches: 13. This CDR3 is 18 amino acids long. Germline CDR1 is SGDLS and CDR2 is YYNGEE. CDR3 sequence (DNA): TGTGCCAGCAGCGCCCCTTCCCGGACTAGCAGTCGCACAGATACGCAGTATTTT. It specifies CASSAPSRTSSRTDTQYF.

The chain has TRBV5-1 and TRBJ2-7; TRBD1 aligns across 12 bases. Per germline, CDR1 SGHRS and CDR2 YFSETQ. The CDR3 is 15 amino acids. The V and J ends lost 0 bases and 5 bases, in that order; junction bases with no gene match: 3. CDR3 nucleotides: TGCGCCAGCAGCTTGGCCGGGACAGGGGGCCACGAGCAGTACTTC. Its protein product is CASSLAGTGGHEQYF.